What follows are 27 T cell receptor beta chains derived from one specimen sequenced in a study of shared clonotypes between healthy human individuals. TCRdb keeps only in-frame clones here, not all; method: immunoSEQ multiplex PCR. The table records a few million clones, 90% to 95% of them present only once. The sequencing input was naive CD4+ T cells from PBMCs. Documented subset: CD45RA+ positively selected. These receptors were collected from a man aged 18 to 29 in good health. Some clones in this sample may be carry-over from other donors' samples.

This clone was detected only once. V usage is TRBV4-1 and J usage is TRBJ2-2; weak D call: TRBD2 (6 bases). Trimming stripped 6 bases from V and 4 bases from J, with 21 bases between. The CDR3 has 17 residues. Germline CDR1 reads MGHRA; CDR2 reads YSYEKL. CDR3 DNA sequence: TGCGCCAGCAGTCGGACCGGACGCGGGACTGGCACCGGGGAGCTGTTTTTT. Its protein product is CASSRTGRGTGTGELFF.

The chain employs TRBV6-1 and TRBJ1-2; no clear D. The germline V gene encodes CDR1 MNHNS and CDR2 SASEGT. The CDR3 length is 13 residues. V lost 9 bases, J lost 0 bases, and 11 bases lay in between. The CDR3 region has the DNA TGTGCCAGTTTGGTAGAAACTAACTATGGCTACACCTTC. Protein sequence: CASLVETNYGYTF.

The chain recombines TRBV4-1 with TRBJ1-2; weak D call: TRBD1 (6 bases). V was pared by 0 bases and J by 1 base, with 18 bases between. This CDR3 comprises 18 residues. Germline CDR1 is MGHRA and CDR2 is YSYEKL. The CDR3 protein is CASSQEGAGVKGNYGYTF. CDR3 DNA: TGCGCCAGCAGCCAAGAGGGGGCAGGGGTCAAGGGTAACTATGGCTACACCTTC.

CDR3 in amino acids: CASSERTATSDKRWDEQYF. The CDR3 DNA reads as TGTGCCAGCAGTGAACGGACGGCGACTAGCGACAAACGGTGGGACGAGCAGTACTTC. J is TRBJ2-7 and V is TRBV6-1, with 8 bases aligning to TRBD2. Germline assignment: CDR1 MNHNS and CDR2 SASEGT. This CDR3 is 19 amino acids long. Germline trimming cut 2 bases from V and 5 bases from J; bases unmatched to any gene: 20.

The rearrangement links TRBV6-6 to TRBJ1-1; a possible D gene is TRBD1 (5 bases). V was clipped by 4 bases and J by 11 bases, with 17 bases between them. Germline-derived CDR1 and CDR2 are MNHNY and SVGAGI (reference sequence). The CDR3 covers 13 residues. The CDR3 nucleotides are TGTGCCAGCAGTTCTTCTCACAGGCAGAGCGCTTTCTTT. This encodes CASSSSHRQSAFF.

The genes are TRBV6-5 and TRBJ2-1, with 12 bases aligning to TRBD2. CDR1 MNHEY and CDR2 SVGAGI come from the germline V gene. V shed 0 bases and J 7 bases; nucleotides not matched to a gene: 4. The CDR3 is made up of 16 amino acids. CDR3 nucleotides: TGTGCCAGCAGTTACTCAACTAGCGGGAGGTCAAATGAGCAGTTCTTC. Translated: CASSYSTSGRSNEQFF.

The CDR3 coding sequence is TGTGCCAGCAGCTTGGGACAGGGTCCTTATTCACCCCTCCACTTT. Amino acid sequence: CASSLGQGPYSPLHF. This chain joins TRBV7-9 and TRBJ1-6; TRBD1 aligns across 9 bases. This CDR3 has 15 residues. V gave up 3 bases and J gave up 8 bases; unmatched junction bases: 5. Germline-derived CDR1 and CDR2 are SEHNR and FQNEAQ (reference sequence).

The V gene is TRBV5-4, the J gene TRBJ2-7; D remains unclear. V shed 5 bases and J shed 0 bases, with 9 bases lying between them. Germline V lookup: CDR1 SGHNT, CDR2 YYREEE (reference sequence). The CDR3 contains 13 residues. The CDR3 nucleotides read TGTGCCAGCAGAGTTGCTAACTCCTACGAGCAGTACTTC. Its protein is CASRVANSYEQYF.

The V call is TRBV5-5, the J call TRBJ2-7, with D tentatively TRBD2 (5 bases). V lost 0 bases, J lost 6 bases, and 16 bases lay in between. Germline V gene sequence: CDR1 SGHKS, CDR2 YYEKEE (reference sequence). This CDR3 comprises 15 residues. CDR3 amino acids: CASSLAGLMMREQYF. For the CDR3, the DNA is TGTGCCAGCAGCTTGGCAGGACTCATGATGCGCGAGCAGTACTTC.

J is TRBJ2-5 and V is TRBV28; TRBD2 matches at 14 bases. The V and J ends lost 6 bases and 5 bases, in that order; junction bases with no gene match: 11. This CDR3 spans 17 amino acids. The germline V gene has CDR1 MDHEN and CDR2 SYDVKM. The CDR3 DNA sequence: TGTGCCAGCAGCAAAGGGACTAGCGGGAGAATAGGGGAGACCCAGTACTTC. Translating gives CASSKGTSGRIGETQYF.

The chain has TRBV15 and TRBJ1-4, with D unclear. The V end was cut by 3 bases, the J end by 8 bases, with 16 bases between. Germline loops: CDR1 LNHNV, CDR2 YYDKDF (reference sequence). There are 15 residues in the CDR3. The CDR3 region is CATSRERTREEKLFF. In nucleotides, the CDR3 is TGTGCCACCAGCAGGGAACGGACCCGTGAAGAAAAACTGTTTTTT.

The chain couples TRBV5-3 to TRBJ2-7; 8 nucleotides agree with TRBD1. TRBV5-3 is recorded as an ORF, its role being uncertain. The length of the CDR3 is 12 residues. The J segment lost 5 bases and the V segment lost 10 bases, leaving 8 bases of the junction unmatched. DNA for the CDR3: TGTGCCCCCCCAGACAGGGGACACGAGCAGTACTTC. This sequence encodes CAPPDRGHEQYF.

V is TRBV12-5 and J is TRBJ2-1; maybe TRBD2 (5 bases). The germline CDR1 and CDR2 sequences are LGHNT and FRNRAP. Trimming cost V 3 bases and J 2 bases, with 8 bases left between them. CDR3 length: 14 residues. The chain's CDR3 is CASGFGLPYNEQFF. The CDR3 DNA reads as TGTGCTAGTGGTTTCGGACTCCCCTACAATGAGCAGTTCTTC.

The chain links TRBV5-1 to TRBJ2-3; D is perhaps TRBD2 (5 bases). The CDR3 is 14 amino acids. Trimming removed 4 bases from V and 3 bases from J, with 12 bases in between. Germline assignment: CDR1 SGHRS and CDR2 YFSETQ. The CDR3: CASSHDTGTDTQYF. CDR3 nucleotides: TGCGCCAGCAGCCACGACACGGGGACAGATACGCAGTATTTT.

The rearrangement joins TRBV7-8 to TRBJ2-1; a weak D match, TRBD2 (5 bases). Trimming took 7 bases from V and 0 from J, leaving 19 bases between them. The CDR3 runs to 17 residues. Germline CDR1 SGHVS, CDR2 FQNEAQ. The DNA for the CDR3 is TGTGCCAGCACAAAAGGCGCGCGGAGGAGCTCCTACAATGAGCAGTTCTTC. It specifies CASTKGARRSSYNEQFF.

This chain uses TRBV28 with TRBJ2-5; 7 nucleotides match TRBD2. Per the germline V gene, CDR1 is MDHEN and CDR2 is SYDVKM. Trimming at V came to 3 bases and at J to 5 bases, leaving 9 bases not matched to a gene. The CDR3 is 15 residues long. The CDR3 sequence: CASSLAAGARETQYF. CDR3 DNA: TGTGCCAGCAGTTTGGCGGCGGGAGCGCGGGAGACCCAGTACTTC.

The chain has TRBV6-5 and TRBJ2-7; D might be TRBD2 (6 bases). The CDR3 has 14 residues. V was clipped by 6 bases and J by 6 bases, with 18 bases between them. Germline V lookup: CDR1 MNHEY, CDR2 SVGAGI. This chain's CDR3 is CASSGRGLMSEQYF. The CDR3 DNA sequence: TGTGCCAGCAGCGGGAGAGGGCTTATGAGCGAGCAGTACTTC.

The rearrangement joins TRBV7-3 to TRBJ2-1; the D is unclear. The CDR3 totals 13 residues. Germline V gives CDR1 SGHTA, CDR2 FQGTGA. V was clipped by 4 bases and J by 5 bases, with 9 bases between them. As DNA, the CDR3 is TGTGCCAGCAGCTCCCGCTTTGACAATGAGCAGTTCTTC. This sequence encodes CASSSRFDNEQFF.

The chain uses TRBV6-4 and TRBJ1-1; D remains unclear. V lost 2 bases and J 1 base, leaving 11 bases between the germline ends. Per germline, CDR1 MRHNA and CDR2 SNTAGT. The CDR3 contains 15 residues. CDR3 bases: TGTGCCAGCAGTGACGGGTGGGGTCCGAACACTGAAGCTTTCTTT. It translates to CASSDGWGPNTEAFF.

The CDR3 reads CASSSLAGVSYEQYF. In nucleotides, the CDR3 is TGTGCCAGCAGTTCCTTAGCGGGGGTCTCCTACGAGCAGTACTTC. The chain joins TRBV11-1 to TRBJ2-7; the match to TRBD2 covers 9 bases. V shed 6 bases, J shed 0 bases, and the junction held 6 bases outside the gene matches. Germline V gene data show CDR1 as SGHAT and CDR2 as FQDESV (reference sequence). The CDR3 spans 15 residues.

J is TRBJ2-2 and V is TRBV5-1; the D gene is possibly TRBD2 (6 bases). The V gene lost 0 bases and the J gene lost 6 bases, with 12 bases spanning the gap. The CDR3 is 15 residues long. Germline V gene lookup returns CDR1 SGHRS and CDR2 YFSETQ. CDR3 residues: CASSLDGSIAGELFF. The CDR3 region has the DNA TGCGCCAGCAGCTTGGACGGGAGTATCGCCGGGGAGCTGTTTTTT.

V and J are TRBV29-1 and TRBJ1-1, with a weak D call TRBD1 (5 bases). This CDR3 has 15 amino acids. CDR1 is SQVTM, CDR2 ANQGSEA, per germline. Trimming left V 2 bases short and J 4 bases short, with 17 bases between. CDR3 in DNA: TGCAGCGTTGAATTCGGCGGGGGGTCGAGCACTGAAGCTTTCTTT. It encodes CSVEFGGGSSTEAFF.

In this sample, this clone turned up once. This chain links TRBV6-1 with TRBJ2-5; D gene uncertain. The end of the DNA aligns better with TRBJ2-7, so the J call may be wrong. The length of the CDR3 is 13 residues. The germline V gene encodes CDR1 MNHNS and CDR2 SASEGT. The CDR3 DNA reads as TGTGCCAGCAGCGAACAGTACGCTTACGAGCAGTACTTC. Its translation: CASSEQYAYEQYF.

The chain carries TRBV2 and TRBJ2-1; unclear D gene. The CDR3 spans 13 residues. Germline assignment: CDR1 SNHLY and CDR2 FYNNEI. V was pared by 8 bases and J by 8 bases, with 16 bases between. DNA for the CDR3: TGTGCCAGCGTGGGCGCCCCTGGCGATGAGCAGTTCTTC. Translating gives CASVGAPGDEQFF.

The chain has TRBV18 and TRBJ2-7; D may be TRBD1 or TRBD2 (5 bases each). Per germline, CDR1 KGHSH and CDR2 LQKENI. There are 16 residues in the CDR3. V was shortened by 6 bases and J by 2 bases, with 20 bases between the two germline ends. CDR3 region: CASSRNTRDGAYEQYF. For the CDR3, the DNA is TGTGCCAGCTCCCGAAACACCCGGGACGGAGCCTACGAGCAGTACTTC.

J is TRBJ2-4 and V is TRBV27; unclear D gene. This CDR3 has 14 residues. V lost 6 bases and J lost 1, with 10 bases in between. Germline CDR1 MNHEY, CDR2 SMNVEV (reference sequence). The CDR3 sequence is CASSQLGAKNIQYF. DNA for the CDR3: TGTGCCAGCAGCCAGTTAGGGGCCAAAAACATTCAGTACTTC.

The chain uses TRBV11-2 and TRBJ2-1, with D unresolved. Trimming removed 5 bases at V and 8 bases at J, with 13 bases between. The germline gives CDR1 SGHAT, CDR2 FQNNGV. This CDR3 is built from 13 residues. The CDR3 sequence: CASSIPVGDEQFF. The CDR3 DNA sequence: TGTGCCAGCAGCATCCCTGTCGGTGATGAGCAGTTCTTC.